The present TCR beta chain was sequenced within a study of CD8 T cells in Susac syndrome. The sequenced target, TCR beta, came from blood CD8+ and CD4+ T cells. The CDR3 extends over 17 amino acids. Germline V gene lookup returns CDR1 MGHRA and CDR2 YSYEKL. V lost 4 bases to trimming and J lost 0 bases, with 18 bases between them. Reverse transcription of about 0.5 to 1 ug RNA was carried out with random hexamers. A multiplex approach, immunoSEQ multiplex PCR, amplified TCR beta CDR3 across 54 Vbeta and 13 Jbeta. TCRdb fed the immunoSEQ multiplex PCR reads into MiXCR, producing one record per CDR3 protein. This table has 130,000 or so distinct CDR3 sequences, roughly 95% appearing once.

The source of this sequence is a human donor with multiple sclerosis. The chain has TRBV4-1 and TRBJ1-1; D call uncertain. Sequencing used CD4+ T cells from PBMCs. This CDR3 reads CASSLLAMAAVNTEAFF. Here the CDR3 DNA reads TGCGCCAGCAGCCTACTCGCTATGGCAGCTGTGAACACTGAAGCTTTCTTT.